This paragraph covers one TCR beta chain sequence. Its antigen is unidentified. This record comes from a study of vaccination and CD4 T cells after COVID-19. Researchers used the Oncomine TCR Beta short-read assay to sequence DNA from cultured CD4+ T cells. It was from cultured CD4+ T cells that genomic DNA was extracted. In TCRdb, the PCR reads were re-called with MiXCR into one record per CDR3 protein. The repertoire includes about 17,000 distinct CDR3 sequences, around three fifths of them detected once, and approximately 4.7% sits in the top ten. Regarding treatment: roughly 10-day PBMC culture with coronavirus spike peptide pools or control peptides (ViraFEST assay). Germline V gene sequence: CDR1 SGHTA, CDR2 FQGNSA. V lost 0 bases and J lost 0, with 7 bases in between. The CDR3 has 15 residues.

The source is a human donor who had recovered from COVID-19. Sequencing was performed on CD4+ T cells from blood, cultured in vitro, taken after SARS-CoV-2 vaccination. The V call is TRBV7-2, the J call TRBJ2-3, with unresolved D. CDR3 sequence (DNA): TGTGCCAGCAGCTTAGCATTAGTCAGCACAGATACGCAGTATTTT. Protein product: CASSLALVSTDTQYF.